This T cell receptor beta chain appears in the sequencing data of a study of OX40 agonist ivuxolimab in advanced cancers. Only in-frame clones appear in the TCRdb table, and some are missing; sequencing was by immunoSEQ multiplex PCR. The table shows some 60,000 clones, with approximately 89% occurring only once. Germline CDR1 reads MNHEY; CDR2 reads SMNVEV (reference sequence). With 0 bases removed from V and 4 bases from J, the gap between germline ends came to 16 bases. This CDR3 is built from 17 residues. The receptor was isolated from an adult with an advanced solid tumor such as melanoma, head and neck, liver or kidney cancer. The chain joins TRBV27 to TRBJ1-5; D unclear. The specimen was CD4+ or CD8+ T cells sorted from blood, collected in a trial of the OX40 agonist ivuxolimab. The CDR3 protein is CASSLSPIGVGNQPQHF. The CDR3 DNA reads TGTGCCAGCAGTTTATCGCCCATTGGGGTGGGGAATCAGCCCCAGCATTTT.